The 5 T cell receptor beta chains given below trace back to one sample, sequenced in a study of T cell changes during pregnancy in multiple sclerosis. Produced via immunoSEQ multiplex PCR; TCRdb's table is partial and in-frame only. This sample has fewer than 140,000 clones, with under 95% found just once. Sequenced material: peripheral blood, taken before pregnancy. Every receptor here comes from a female donor with multiple sclerosis, enrolled in a pregnancy study.

The genes are TRBV30 and TRBJ1-4; a weak D match, TRBD1 (6 bases). The CDR3 has 16 residues. V shed 0 bases and J shed 1 base, with 12 bases lying between them. CDR1 and CDR2 (germline): GTSNPN, SVGIG (reference sequence). CDR3 sequence reads: CAWSVGTRGTNEKLFF. CDR3 nucleotides: TGTGCCTGGAGTGTAGGGACAAGGGGAACTAATGAAAAACTGTTTTTT. The full variable domain, its missing parts supplied by reference TRBV30 and TRBJ1-4, is SQTIHQWPATLVQPVGSPLSLECTVEGTSNPNLYWYRQAAGRGLQLLFYSVGIGQISSEVPQNLSASRPQDRQFILSSKKLLLSDSGFYLCAWSVGTRGTNEKLFFGSGTQLSVL.

The V gene is TRBV18, the J gene TRBJ1-2; the match to TRBD1 covers 9 bases. This CDR3 has 17 residues. V trimming: 4 bases; J trimming: 8 bases; junction bases outside the gene matches: 17. Germline CDR1 reads KGHSH; CDR2 reads LQKENI. In nucleotides, the CDR3 is TGTGCCAGCTCACGAGCGATAACGGTACAGGGGGCGTTCGGCTACACCTTC. Translated, it gives CASSRAITVQGAFGYTF. Full variable domain (rest looked up from reference TRBV18 and TRBJ1-2): NAGVMQNPRHLVRRRGQEARLRCSPMKGHSHVYWYRQLPEEGLKFMVYLQKENIIDESGMPKERFSAEFPKEGPSILRIQQVVRGDSAAYFCASSRAITVQGAFGYTFGSGTRLTVV.

The chain is built from TRBV6-5 and TRBJ1-2; D remains ambiguous. Trimming removed 6 bases at V and 1 base at J, with 12 bases between. The germline CDR1 and CDR2 sequences are MNHEY and SVGAGI. The CDR3 length is 14 residues. CDR3 sequence (DNA): TGTGCCAGCAGCTTAACAAAAAATAACTATGGCTACACCTTC. It encodes CASSLTKNNYGYTF.

The rearrangement joins TRBV7-6 to TRBJ2-3; no firm D call. The CDR3 covers 12 residues. Germline CDR1 reads SGHVS; CDR2 reads FNYEAQ. With 1 base removed from V and 7 bases from J, the gap between germline ends came to 6 bases. The chain's CDR3 is CASSLELNTQYF. CDR3 DNA: TGTGCCAGCAGCTTAGAACTCAATACGCAGTATTTT.

The rearrangement links TRBV6-5 to TRBJ1-1, with D hard to call. Trimming removed 7 bases at V and 6 bases at J, with 9 bases between. This CDR3 is built from 11 residues. Per germline, CDR1 MNHEY and CDR2 SVGAGI. The CDR3 sequence is CASTEGAEAFF. The CDR3 DNA reads TGTGCCAGCACGGAGGGCGCTGAAGCTTTCTTT.